The 12 T cell receptor beta chains given below trace back to one sample, sequenced in a study of T cell repertoires in cytomegalovirus infection. MiXCR, run by TCRdb on the reads, gives a single entry per CDR3 protein. Here the sample spans about 920,000 distinct CDR3 sequences, roughly 31% being singletons. Their cognate antigens are unknown. The source was cultured CD8+ T cells from PBMCs, collected from culture after CMV antigen stimulation. These receptors all stem from a human donor in good health (CMV status not recorded). Some clones in this sample may be carry-over from other donors' samples.

The CDR3 region has the DNA TGTGCCAGCAGCCAAGACTACGGACCGACTAGCGGGGCCACAGATACGCAGTATTTT. Translating it yields CASSQDYGPTSGATDTQYF. V and J are TRBV14 and TRBJ2-3, with 11 bases lining up with TRBD2. The CDR3 runs to 19 residues. Per germline, CDR1 SGHDN and CDR2 FVKESK. With V trimmed by 0 bases and J by 2 bases, 10 bases remained unmatched.

This clonotype has a handful of counts. The chain recombines TRBV4-3 with TRBJ2-5, with TRBD2 matching 11 bases. The CDR3 has 17 amino acids. CDR1 is LGHNA and CDR2 is YSLEER in the germline V gene. V lost 0 bases, J lost 5 bases, and 8 bases stayed unmatched. The DNA for the CDR3 is TGCGCCAGCAGCCAAGATCCTATAGCGGGGGGGCGGGAGACCCAGTACTTC. Its translation: CASSQDPIAGGRETQYF.

The chain carries TRBV7-9 and TRBJ2-1; D not resolved. Trimming cost V 4 bases and J 7 bases, with 17 bases left between them. The CDR3 consists of 15 residues. Germline-derived CDR1 and CDR2 are SEHNR and FQNEAQ (reference sequence). The CDR3 nucleotides are TGTGCCAGCAGCTCAGAGACTGCGGTTTGGAATGAGCAGTTCTTC. This sequence encodes CASSSETAVWNEQFF. Using reference TRBV7-9 and TRBJ2-1 for the parts outside the CDR3, the full variable domain is DTGVSQNPRHKITKRGQNVTFRCDPISEHNRLYWYRQTLGQGPEFLTYFQNEAQLEKSRLLSDRFSAERPKGSFSTLEIQRTEQGDSAMYLCASSSETAVWNEQFFGPGTRLTVL.

This clonotype was detected only once. The genes are TRBV19 and TRBJ2-1, with D possibly TRBD2 on 6 matching bases. This CDR3 has 13 amino acids. V lost 8 bases, J lost 9 bases, and 17 bases lay in between. The germline V gene has CDR1 LNHDA and CDR2 SQIVND (reference sequence). This CDR3 reads CASSSWAGIEQFF. CDR3 in DNA: TGTGCCAGTTCTTCGTGGGCGGGGATTGAGCAGTTCTTC.

A few counts support this clonotype. The chain uses TRBV7-2 and TRBJ2-3; no reliable D call. Germline loops: CDR1 SGHTA, CDR2 FQGNSA. The CDR3 loop spans 16 amino acids. Trimming removed 7 bases from V and 2 bases from J, with 19 bases in between. The CDR3: CASTPGHTYDTDTQYF. The CDR3 region has the DNA TGTGCCAGCACCCCGGGCCACACTTATGACACAGATACGCAGTATTTT. Combining the CDR3 with reference TRBV7-2 and TRBJ2-3 gives the whole variable domain GAGVSQSPSNKVTEKGKDVELRCDPISGHTALYWYRQSLGQGLEFLIYFQGNSAPDKSGLPSDRFSAERTGGSVSTLTIQRTQQEDSAVYLCASTPGHTYDTDTQYFGPGTRLTVL.

CDR3 protein: CASSQGRSIGNTIYF. In nucleotides, the CDR3 is TGTGCCAGCAGCCAAGGTCGGTCTATCGGAAACACCATATATTTT. The V gene is TRBV14, the J gene TRBJ1-3, with D unresolved. V gave up 1 base and J gave up 4 bases, with 11 bases separating them. This CDR3 has 15 residues. Germline V CDR1 and CDR2: SGHDN, FVKESK.

In its sample, this clonotype was seen a few times. This chain links TRBV12-5 with TRBJ1-2, with 7 bases that match TRBD1. The junction had 7 bases not matched to a gene; V was cut back by 4 bases and J by 5 bases. Per germline, CDR1 LGHNT and CDR2 FRNRAP. This CDR3 spans 14 amino acids. CDR3 amino acids: CASGSGTAPYGYTF. The CDR3 DNA reads TGTGCTAGTGGTTCCGGGACAGCCCCTTATGGCTACACCTTC.

This sequence joins TRBV6-6 and TRBJ2-7, with D perhaps assigned TRBD1 or TRBD2 (5 bases each). CDR1 is MNHNY and CDR2 is SVGAGI in the germline V gene (reference sequence). V was shortened by 10 bases and J by 2 bases, with 15 bases between the two germline ends. This CDR3 contains 13 residues. CDR3 nucleotide sequence: TGTGCCACTGGGGACGGACTGACCTACGAGCAGTACTTC. Amino acid sequence: CATGDGLTYEQYF.

The chain recombines TRBV7-9 with TRBJ1-6; 10 bases are a match to TRBD1. The CDR3 loop spans 17 amino acids. Unmatched junction bases numbered 8, after V lost 2 bases and J lost 7 bases. Germline lookup yields CDR1 SEHNR and CDR2 FQNEAQ (reference sequence). In DNA, the CDR3 is TGTGCCAGCAGCTTAAACCCTCGGACAGGGGGGAATTCACCCCTCCACTTT. It is translated as CASSLNPRTGGNSPLHF.

This clonotype was seen a handful of times. The gene calls are TRBV7-9 and TRBJ2-3, with 9 bases matching TRBD1. Germline loops: CDR1 SEHNR, CDR2 FQNEAQ (reference sequence). Trimming at V came to 5 bases and at J to 4 bases, leaving 7 bases not matched to a gene. This CDR3 contains 15 residues. CDR3 in DNA: TGTGCCAGCAGCCCACCGGACAGGGGTGCAGATACGCAGTATTTT. Translating it yields CASSPPDRGADTQYF.

Many counts were recorded for this clonotype. The chain couples TRBV6-2 or TRBV6-3 to TRBJ2-7; the match to TRBD2 covers 11 bases. The CDR3 has 13 amino acids. Looked up from germline, CDR1 is MNHEY and CDR2 is SVGEGT. Unmatched junction bases numbered 2, after V lost 8 bases and J lost 2 bases. CDR3 sequence (DNA): TGTGCCAGCTGTAGCGGGGGGGCCTACGAGCAGTACTTC. Translating it yields CASCSGGAYEQYF.

This clonotype was seen only a few times. The rearrangement uses TRBV7-9 and TRBJ2-5; D unresolved. This CDR3 has 12 residues. Deletions cut 5 bases from V and 4 bases from J, with 8 bases between. In germline, CDR1 is SEHNR, CDR2 FQNEAQ (reference sequence). This CDR3 is CASSQNPETQYF. The CDR3 DNA sequence: TGTGCCAGCAGCCAGAACCCAGAGACCCAGTACTTC.